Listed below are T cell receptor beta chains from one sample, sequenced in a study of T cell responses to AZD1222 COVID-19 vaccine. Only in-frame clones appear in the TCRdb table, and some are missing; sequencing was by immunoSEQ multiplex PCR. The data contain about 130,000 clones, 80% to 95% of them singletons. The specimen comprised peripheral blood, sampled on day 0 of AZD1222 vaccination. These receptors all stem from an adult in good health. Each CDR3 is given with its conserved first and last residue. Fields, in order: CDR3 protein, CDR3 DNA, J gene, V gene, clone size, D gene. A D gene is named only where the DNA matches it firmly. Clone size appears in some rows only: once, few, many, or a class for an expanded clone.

CASSLGVEQYF TGTGCCAGCAGCTTGGGGGTCGAGCAGTACTTC TRBJ2-7 TRBV7-9 - -
CSVGTGTSGMNEQFF TGCAGCGTAGGAACCGGGACTAGCGGGATGAATGAGCAGTTCTTC TRBJ2-1 TRBV29-1 once TRBD2
CASSLESAEGQPQHF TGTGCCAGCAGCTTAGAATCGGCAGAAGGCCAGCCCCAGCATTTT TRBJ1-5 TRBV7-9 - -
CASSSRSGASGRVVSYEQYF TGTGCCAGCAGTTCTCGCTCAGGGGCTAGCGGGAGGGTCGTCTCCTACGAGCAGTACTTC TRBJ2-7 TRBV27 - TRBD2
CASREQGSPNQPQHF TGTGCCAGCAGGGAACAGGGCTCACCCAATCAGCCCCAGCATTTT TRBJ1-5 TRBV7-8 - -
CASSLAGTGEETQYF TGTGCCAGCAGCTTAGCCGGGACAGGGGAAGAGACCCAGTACTTC TRBJ2-5 TRBV7-3 - TRBD1
CASSQGLFATEAFF TGTGCCAGCAGTCAAGGGTTGTTTGCGACTGAAGCTTTCTTT TRBJ1-1 TRBV11-2 - -
CATSSQGEAFF TGTGCCACGAGCTCCCAGGGGGAAGCTTTCTTT TRBJ1-1 TRBV10-3 - -
CASSADSYNEQFF TGTGCCAGCAGCGCGGACTCCTACAATGAGCAGTTCTTC TRBJ2-1 TRBV5-4 - -
CASSRTGLAGHEQFF TGTGCCAGCAGCCGAACGGGACTAGCGGGACATGAGCAGTTCTTC TRBJ2-1 TRBV3-1/TRBV3-2 - TRBD2
CASSYVRSYNEQFF TGTGCCAGCAGTTACGTTCGCTCCTACAATGAGCAGTTCTTC TRBJ2-1 TRBV6-2/TRBV6-3 - -
CASSLGGPTGAEAFF TGTGCCAGCAGCTTAGGGGGCCCTACAGGGGCTGAAGCTTTCTTT TRBJ1-1 TRBV7-9 - TRBD1
CASSETRSETQYF TGCGCCAGCAGCGAAACTAGAAGCGAGACCCAGTACTTC TRBJ2-5 TRBV5-1 - -
CASSLGYTTEAFF TGTGCCAGCAGTTTAGGTTACACCACCGAAGCTTTCTTT TRBJ1-1 TRBV28 - -
CASSSRLRGFNSPLHF TGTGCCAGCAGTTCACGACTCAGGGGTTTTAATTCACCCCTCCACTTT TRBJ1-6 TRBV28 - -
CASSQAEGLSLYEQYF TGTGCCAGCAGCCAAGCGGAAGGACTGTCCTTGTACGAGCAGTACTTC TRBJ2-7 TRBV4-2 - -
CASTHIWNTGELFF TGTGCCAGCACCCATATTTGGAACACCGGGGAGCTGTTTTTT TRBJ2-2 TRBV6-5 - -
CASSQEGGARNNEQFF TGTGCCAGCAGCCAAGAGGGGGGGGCTCGGAACAATGAGCAGTTCTTC TRBJ2-1 TRBV4-2 - -
CASSYLAGASNEQFF TGTGCCAGCAGTTACCTAGCGGGGGCCAGCAATGAGCAGTTCTTC TRBJ2-1 TRBV6-6 - TRBD2
CASSWGLQGINGYTF TGTGCCAGCAGCTGGGGGTTACAGGGAATCAATGGCTACACCTTC TRBJ1-2 TRBV28 - -